The clone carrying this T cell receptor beta chain has just a few counts. Its specificity is unknown. Trimming took off 5 bases at V and 0 bases at J, with 13 bases between the two ends. The CDR3 covers 15 residues. Germline V gene lookup returns CDR1 MNHNY and CDR2 SVGAGI (reference sequence). The data belong to a study of cytomegalovirus exposure and HLA in healthy donors. Whole-study findings and limits: In a later analysis, productive TCRs from donors in an Asian-associated ancestry cluster reportedly carried fewer N-insertions than the cohort mean. The study recorded 150 to 200 TCR beta chains that were cytomegalovirus-associated. Some V segments, TRBV6-2 and TRBV6-3 among them, were indistinguishable and were therefore excluded. A later look showed TCR association rates differing by HLA locus, highest for DRB1 and lowest for HLA-C.

The PCR made use of 60 Vbeta and 13 Jbeta primers. Generated by immunoSEQ multiplex PCR, the TCRdb table keeps only in-frame clones and is missing some. The top ten clones hold about 3% of a sample with around 190,000 clones, 74% of them seen once. The receptor was derived from a woman aged 30 to 39 in good health and CMV-seropositive. Sequenced material: PBMCs. The chain is built from TRBV6-6 and TRBJ1-1; tentative D call: TRBD1 (5 bases). For the CDR3, the DNA is TGTGCCAGCAGTCCAGGGAGGTCCATGAACACTGAAGCTTTCTTT. This translates into CASSPGRSMNTEAFF.